This T cell receptor beta chain is drawn from a study of blood T cell repertoires in COVID-19. For the study at large: There were acute and convalescent COVID-19 samples, and they came from the United States, Italy and Spain. From T cells, B-cell-depleted T cells, or PBMCs came the material, which was cDNA or gDNA.

The CDR3 is made up of 16 amino acids. V lost 5 bases and J lost 3; bases outside the gene matches: 12. The germline V gene encodes CDR1 MDHEN and CDR2 SYDVKM. Per the original data handling: Reference gene primers were amplified, and this amplification served to estimate nucleated cell counts. The table came from immunoSEQ multiplex PCR; TCRdb's copy has only in-frame clones and leaves some out. D and trimming come from the DNA, and the V and J calls and clone size come from that table. This sample has around 300,000 clones, with about 87% found just once. The material sequenced was PBMCs or T cells enriched from blood (not recorded which). The clonotype comes from a woman aged 45-60 years who had recovered from COVID-19. This chain uses TRBV28 with TRBJ1-2; 7 bases agree with TRBD1. The CDR3 region is CASSAYNPDRDYGYTF. CDR3 bases: TGTGCCAGCAGTGCCTATAACCCCGACAGGGACTATGGCTACACCTTC.